The 4 T cell receptor beta chains below come from one sample, sequenced in a study of technical replicates of blood from a few donors. The assay was immunoSEQ multiplex PCR, and TCRdb's table has in-frame clones only and misses some. The table records fewer than 90,000 clones, almost 98% of them present only once. The sequencing sample was made of T cells isolated from PBMCs. These receptors were taken from a human donor in good health.

The CDR3 protein is CASSDSSPVLTF. The CDR3 DNA reads as TGTGCCAGCAGCGACAGTTCGCCCGTCCTGACTTTC. This chain uses TRBV6-1 with TRBJ2-6; TRBD1 might be the D (5 bases). Germline-derived CDR1 and CDR2 are MNHNS and SASEGT. The CDR3 runs to 12 residues. The V gene lost 6 bases and the J gene lost 12 bases, with 12 bases spanning the gap.

The rearrangement joins TRBV19 to TRBJ2-7; D is uncertain. Germline lookup yields CDR1 LNHDA and CDR2 SQIVND (reference sequence). V gave up 2 bases and J gave up 0 bases, with 8 bases separating them. The CDR3 consists of 14 residues. This CDR3 is CASSISYSSYEQYF. The CDR3 nucleotides are TGTGCCAGTAGTATATCTTATAGCTCCTACGAGCAGTACTTC.

This clone was counted a single time. The gene calls are TRBV19 and TRBJ2-5; D remains unclear. The CDR3 covers 14 residues. Germline CDR1 and CDR2: LNHDA and SQIVND (reference sequence). Between the trimmed V and J ends, which lost 3 bases and 4 bases, there was a span of 12 bases. The CDR3 sequence is CASSISYLRETQYF. The CDR3 DNA is TGTGCCAGTAGTATTAGCTATCTACGAGAGACCCAGTACTTC. Full variable domain (outside the CDR3, taken from reference TRBV19 and TRBJ2-5): DGGITQSPKYLFRKEGQNVTLSCEQNLNHDAMYWYRQDPGQGLRLIYYSQIVNDFQKGDIAEGYSVSREKKESFPLTVTSAQKNPTAFYLCASSISYLRETQYFGPGTRLLVL.

The chain recombines TRBV18 with TRBJ2-7, with TRBD1 identical over 7 bases. The CDR3 extends over 12 amino acids. Germline V gene sequence: CDR1 KGHSH, CDR2 LQKENI. Trimming removed 3 bases from V and 6 bases from J; junction bases left unmatched: 2. In nucleotides, the CDR3 is TGTGCCAGCTCACCTGACAGGGCCGAGCAGTACTTC. The encoded protein is CASSPDRAEQYF.